This is a list of T cell receptor beta chains from one sample in a study of cytomegalovirus exposure and HLA in healthy donors. The data were produced by immunoSEQ multiplex PCR, yet TCRdb's version contains in-frame clones alone and is incomplete. Here the sample spans about 73,000 clones, 67% being singletons. Sequenced sample: PBMCs. The origin of the receptors is a woman in her forties or fifties in good health and CMV-seropositive. The CDR3 runs from the conserved cysteine through the conserved F or W. The order of the fields is D gene, J gene, V gene, clone size, CDR3 DNA, CDR3 protein. D genes are given only for firm matches. Part of the rows lack a size; the others show once, few, many or a class for expanded clones.

>TRBD2|TRBJ2-7|TRBV5-1|-
TGCGCCAGCAGCCCGGGACTAGCGGGGGGGCTCTACGAGCAGTACTTC
CASSPGLAGGLYEQYF
>-|TRBJ1-1|TRBV27|-
TGTGCCAGCAGTCCCAATACTAACACTGAAGCTTTCTTT
CASSPNTNTEAFF
>TRBD2|TRBJ2-1|TRBV13|-
TGTGCCAGCAGCCCGGGACTAGCTAATGAGCAGTTCTTC
CASSPGLANEQFF
>TRBD2|TRBJ2-1|TRBV11-2|-
TGTGCCAGCAGCCCGGGACTAGCGGCATACAATGAGCAGTTCTTC
CASSPGLAAYNEQFF
>TRBD2|TRBJ2-7|TRBV18|-
TGTGCCAGCTCACCTACCGAGAGCGGGGGCGAGCAGTACTTC
CASSPTESGGEQYF
>-|TRBJ2-3|TRBV28|-
TGTGCCAGCAGTTTATTCCGACCCTTCGGGGATAGCACAGATACGCAGTATTTT
CASSLFRPFGDSTDTQYF
>-|TRBJ2-5|TRBV7-9|-
TGTGCCAGCAGCCCTTTAGAAGAGACCCAGTACTTC
CASSPLEETQYF
>-|TRBJ1-6|TRBV4-1|-
TGCGCCAGCAGCCAAGATATCCTTCCGGATAATTCACCCCTCCACTTT
CASSQDILPDNSPLHF
>-|TRBJ1-6|TRBV2|-
TGTGCCAGCAGTGAAGAAGCTCCCTTCAATTCACCCCTCCACTTT
CASSEEAPFNSPLHF
>TRBD1|TRBJ2-7|TRBV11-2|few
TGTGCCAGCAGCCCCGACAGGGGGCTTGTAACCTACGAGCAGTACTTC
CASSPDRGLVTYEQYF
>-|TRBJ1-1|TRBV7-8|-
TGTGCCAGCAGCTTAGGACAGCTTAGGGCTTCACGGGCCATGAACACTGAAGCTTTCTTT
CASSLGQLRASRAMNTEAFF
>-|TRBJ1-1|TRBV7-9|-
TGTGCCAGCAGCTTAGGGACAGACACTGAAGCTTTCTTT
CASSLGTDTEAFF
>-|TRBJ2-1|TRBV5-1|-
TGCGCCAGCAGCGGCAGGGTGGGGAATGAGCAGTTCTTC
CASSGRVGNEQFF
>-|TRBJ1-1|TRBV5-1|-
TGCGCCAGCAGCTTGGTCCCGCAGGGTGAAGCTTTCTTT
CASSLVPQGEAFF
>TRBD1|TRBJ1-1|TRBV29-1|-
TGCAGCGTTGGGACAGGGGGCACTGAAGCTTTCTTT
CSVGTGGTEAFF
>-|TRBJ1-2|TRBV5-1|-
TGCGCCAGCAGCTTGGCGGGGGATTTTTATGGCTACACCTTC
CASSLAGDFYGYTF
>-|TRBJ1-3|TRBV7-6|-
TGTGCCAGCAGCTTTGGGGGGGCGTCTGGAAACACCATATATTTT
CASSFGGASGNTIYF
>TRBD2|TRBJ2-5|TRBV19|-
TGTGCCACCAGAAATCTAGCGGGGGATTCCCAAGAGACCCAGTACTTC
CATRNLAGDSQETQYF
>TRBD2|TRBJ2-3|TRBV7-3|once
TGTGCCAGCAGCCGTCTAGCGGGGGACACAGATACGCAGTATTTT
CASSRLAGDTDTQYF
>-|TRBJ1-2|TRBV30|-
TGTGCCTGGAAAACGCCGGCTAACTATGGCTACACCTTC
CAWKTPANYGYTF
>-|TRBJ1-1|TRBV6-4|-
TGTGCCAGCAGTGAGGACATGAACACTGAAGCTTTCTTT
CASSEDMNTEAFF
>-|TRBJ1-1|TRBV7-3|-
TGTGCCAGCAGCCCTACTGGGGGGTCGACTGAAGCTTTCTTT
CASSPTGGSTEAFF